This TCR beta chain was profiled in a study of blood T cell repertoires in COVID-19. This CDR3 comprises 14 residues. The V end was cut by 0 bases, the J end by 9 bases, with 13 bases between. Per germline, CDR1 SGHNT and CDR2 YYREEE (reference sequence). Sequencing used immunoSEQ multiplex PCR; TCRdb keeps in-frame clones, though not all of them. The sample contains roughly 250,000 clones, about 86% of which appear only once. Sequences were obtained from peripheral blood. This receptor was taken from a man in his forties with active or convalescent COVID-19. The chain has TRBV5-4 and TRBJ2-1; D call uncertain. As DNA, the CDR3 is TGTGCCAGCAGCTTGGCCTTAGCATATAGTGAGCAGTTCTTC. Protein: CASSLALAYSEQFF.